This T cell receptor (beta chain) was sequenced during a study of vaccination and CD4 T cells after COVID-19. The V gene's germline CDR1 is SGHTA and CDR2 FQGTGA. This CDR3 comprises 14 residues. Trimming pared 0 bases from V and 6 bases from J, leaving 12 bases between. Treatment in this sample: roughly 11-day PBMC culture with coronavirus spike peptide pools or control peptides (ViraFEST assay). Sequencing of the DNA from cultured CD4+ T cells was carried out with the Oncomine TCR Beta short-read assay. Using the QIAamp micro DNA kit, genomic DNA was extracted from the CD4+ T cells that had been cultured. TCRdb re-called the PCR reads with MiXCR, one entry per CDR3 protein. The sample has over 14,000 distinct CDR3 sequences; approximately 30% are singletons. This clonotype is judged medium-sized. Antigen specificity is unknown.

The receptor comes from a human donor who had recovered from COVID-19. This chain joins TRBV7-3 and TRBJ2-7; D perhaps matches TRBD2 (6 bases). Material: CD4+ T cells from blood, cultured in vitro, obtained after SARS-CoV-2 vaccination. The chain's CDR3 is CASSLTPGVGEQYF. In nucleotides, the CDR3 is TGTGCCAGCAGCTTAACCCCGGGGGTCGGCGAGCAGTACTTC.